This passage covers 5 T cell receptor beta chains from one sample sequenced in a study of blood T cell repertoires in COVID-19. Profiled with immunoSEQ multiplex PCR; TCRdb holds only in-frame clones, not every one. The table has 100,000 to 150,000 clones, about 89% seen once. The sample was peripheral blood. The receptors stem from a man in his fifties with active or convalescent COVID-19.

CDR3 in DNA: TGTGCCAGCAGCCCATGGACAGGGGAGAGTCACTCTGGAAACACCATATATTTT. Translating gives CASSPWTGESHSGNTIYF. The V call is TRBV14, the J call TRBJ1-3; TRBD1 agrees at 9 bases. Germline trimming cut 4 bases from V and 0 bases from J; bases unmatched to any gene: 10. The CDR3 covers 18 residues. Germline V CDR1 and CDR2: SGHDN, FVKESK.

A few counts support this clone. The chain is built from TRBV4-3 and TRBJ2-3; 13 bases map to TRBD2. The CDR3 extends over 18 amino acids. Per the germline V gene, CDR1 is LGHNA and CDR2 is YSLEER. Trimming removed 6 bases from V and 2 bases from J; junction bases left unmatched: 11. The CDR3 nucleotides read TGCGCCAGCAGGGATCGACTAGCGGGGGGTAGAAACACAGATACGCAGTATTTT. Translated, it gives CASRDRLAGGRNTDTQYF.

The chain combines TRBV7-9 with TRBJ1-5, with D tentatively TRBD1 (5 bases). V lost 8 bases and J lost 3, with 11 bases in between. This CDR3 region has 13 residues. Germline values: CDR1 SEHNR, CDR2 FQNEAQ (reference sequence). The CDR3 region is CASSSGANQPQHF. The CDR3 DNA sequence: TGTGCCAGCTCCAGCGGGGCCAATCAGCCCCAGCATTTT. Combining the CDR3 with reference TRBV7-9 and TRBJ1-5 gives the whole variable domain DTGVSQNPRHKITKRGQNVTFRCDPISEHNRLYWYRQTLGQGPEFLTYFQNEAQLEKSRLLSDRFSAERPKGSFSTLEIQRTEQGDSAMYLCASSSGANQPQHFGDGTRLSIL.

CDR3 loop: CASSLGSDSFSGNTIYF. The CDR3 DNA is TGTGCCAGCAGTTTGGGGAGCGACTCGTTCTCTGGAAACACCATATATTTT. The V call is TRBV27, the J call TRBJ1-3, with D hard to call. The CDR3 spans 17 residues. Germline V gene lookup returns CDR1 MNHEY and CDR2 SMNVEV (reference sequence). Trimming took 3 bases from V and 0 from J, leaving 15 bases between them.

This chain uses TRBV4-2 with TRBJ1-5; a possible D gene is TRBD1 (5 bases). The CDR3 extends over 15 amino acids. In germline, CDR1 is LGHNA, CDR2 YNFKEQ. Trimming cost V 0 bases and J 6 bases, with 12 bases left between them. The CDR3 loop reads CASSQDREVGQPQHF. The CDR3 DNA reads TGTGCCAGCAGCCAAGACAGGGAAGTGGGTCAGCCCCAGCATTTT.